Shown below are 32 T cell receptor beta chains from a single sample sequenced in a study of human T cells and chemical hapten exposure. TCRdb analysed the RACE reads with MiXCR anew, one entry per CDR3 protein. The table includes more than 70,000 distinct CDR3 sequences, about 8.6% detected once. Described time point: healthy volunteer bleed at 2 weeks. The authors extracted total RNA from unfractionated whole blood. Sequenced input: whole blood. These receptors originate from a female donor in good health. Some clones in this sample may be carry-over from other donors' samples.

The V and J genes are TRBV5-6 and TRBJ2-3; D gene ambiguous. There are 14 residues in the CDR3. Germline V lookup: CDR1 SGHDT, CDR2 YYEEEE. Between the trimmed V and J ends, which lost 4 bases and 3 bases, there was a span of 12 bases. The chain's CDR3 is CASSPGRVTDTQYF. CDR3 sequence (DNA): TGTGCCAGCAGCCCTGGACGGGTAACAGATACGCAGTATTTT.

This rearrangement joins TRBV7-2 to TRBJ1-2; perhaps TRBD1 as D (5 bases). The CDR3 has 16 amino acids. The germline V gene encodes CDR1 SGHTA and CDR2 FQGNSA. The germline V and J ends were trimmed by 1 base and 3 bases, with 15 bases remaining between them. CDR3 DNA: TGTGCCAGCAGCTTAGGCCTATATGGGGCCGACTATGGCTACACCTTC. Protein: CASSLGLYGADYGYTF.

This chain uses TRBV18 with TRBJ1-5, with 7 positions matching TRBD1. The length of the CDR3 is 17 residues. Trimming took 6 bases from V and 5 from J; bases not matched to a gene: 16. The germline gives CDR1 KGHSH, CDR2 LQKENI. DNA for the CDR3: TGTGCCAGCTCCCCCGACGATGGACAGGAGGGGGATCAGCCCCAGCATTTT. This sequence encodes CASSPDDGQEGDQPQHF.

The chain uses TRBV29-1 and TRBJ1-1; D unresolved. The CDR3 has 13 amino acids. V dropped 3 bases and J dropped 3 bases, with 11 bases sitting between them. Germline lookup yields CDR1 SQVTM and CDR2 ANQGSEA. The CDR3 sequence is CSVDLLGYTEAFF. CDR3 nucleotide sequence: TGCAGCGTTGATCTTTTGGGGTACACTGAAGCTTTCTTT.

J is TRBJ2-1 and V is TRBV7-9; 7 bases are a match to TRBD1. Per the germline V gene, CDR1 is SEHNR and CDR2 is FQNEAQ (reference sequence). After removal of 5 bases from V and 0 bases from J, the junction contained 4 bases not matched to a gene. The CDR3 has 15 residues. This CDR3 is CASSTDRTSYNEQFF. The CDR3 DNA sequence: TGTGCCAGCAGCACGGACAGGACCTCCTACAATGAGCAGTTCTTC.

This clonotype was seen at least ten times. The chain recombines TRBV15 with TRBJ2-5, with unresolved D. The V and J ends lost 0 bases and 3 bases respectively, with 11 bases between them. The CDR3 extends over 15 amino acids. Looked up from germline, CDR1 is LNHNV and CDR2 is YYDKDF (reference sequence). The CDR3 loop reads CATSRDRTGEETQYF. The CDR3 DNA sequence: TGTGCCACCAGCAGAGATCGTACCGGAGAAGAGACCCAGTACTTC.

This clonotype was seen at least ten times. V is TRBV5-1 and J is TRBJ2-5; D possibly matches TRBD1 or TRBD2 (5 bases each). With 4 bases removed from V and 7 bases from J, the gap between germline ends came to 17 bases. Germline assignment: CDR1 SGHRS and CDR2 YFSETQ. This CDR3 is 14 amino acids long. CDR3 sequence: CASSPGTDTRTQYF. Written as DNA, the CDR3 is TGCGCCAGCAGCCCTGGGACGGACACTAGGACCCAGTACTTC.

This clonotype was counted a few times. The J gene is TRBJ2-5, the V gene TRBV6-2 or TRBV6-3, with TRBD2 identical over 7 bases. The germline V gene encodes CDR1 MNHEY and CDR2 SVGEGT. The CDR3 runs to 13 residues. V gave up 4 bases and J gave up 5 bases; unmatched junction bases: 4. The CDR3 DNA sequence: TGTGCCAGCAGTTCCGGGGGGTTGGAGACCCAGTACTTC. It encodes CASSSGGLETQYF.

The J gene is TRBJ2-2, the V gene TRBV29-1; D unclear. Per the germline V gene, CDR1 is SQVTM and CDR2 is ANQGSEA. V was cut by 3 bases and J by 7 bases, with 6 bases left in between. This CDR3 comprises 11 residues. The CDR3 here is CSVDRFGELFF. The CDR3 nucleotides read TGCAGCGTTGATAGGTTCGGGGAGCTGTTTTTT.

This clonotype was counted only a few times. The chain is built from TRBV19 and TRBJ1-4; 7 nucleotides line up with TRBD1. Germline lookup yields CDR1 LNHDA and CDR2 SQIVND (reference sequence). V was clipped by 5 bases and J by 2 bases; unmatched bases: 11. This CDR3 comprises 17 residues. DNA for the CDR3: TGTGCCAGTAGTGCCGGGACAGTTTTTCCCACTAATGAAAAACTGTTTTTT. It is translated as CASSAGTVFPTNEKLFF.

The chain combines TRBV4-1 with TRBJ1-5; 8 bases line up with TRBD1. Losses at the gene ends were 6 bases for V and 2 bases for J; bases not matched to a gene: 3. The V gene's germline CDR1 is MGHRA and CDR2 YSYEKL. This CDR3 is built from 14 residues. CDR3 DNA: TGCGCCAGCAGGCAGGGACAGGGCAATCAGCCCCAGCATTTT. Translated: CASRQGQGNQPQHF.

This clonotype was counted ten times or more. The chain employs TRBV25-1 and TRBJ1-2, with a possible D match to TRBD1 (5 bases). The CDR3 has 13 amino acids. Germline values: CDR1 MGHDK, CDR2 SYGVNS. V lost 5 bases, J lost 1 base, and 8 bases lay in between. CDR3 DNA: TGTGCCAGCAGTATGAGGGGTAACTATGGCTACACCTTC. Its protein product is CASSMRGNYGYTF.

The chain is built from TRBV7-3 and TRBJ1-1, with a weak D call TRBD1 (6 bases). The ends were cut back, 3 bases at V and 5 bases at J, with 22 bases in the middle. The CDR3 consists of 17 residues. CDR1 is SGHTA, CDR2 FQGTGA, per germline. The CDR3 bases are TGTGCCAGCAGCTTTTTTGCCCCACAGCAGGGGAATACTGAAGCTTTCTTT. It encodes CASSFFAPQQGNTEAFF.

This clonotype has ten or more counts. The rearrangement joins TRBV28 to TRBJ2-1; D might be TRBD1 (6 bases). This CDR3 contains 12 residues. Germline V CDR1 and CDR2: MDHEN, SYDVKM. With 6 bases removed from V and 8 bases from J, the gap between germline ends came to 11 bases. CDR3 DNA: TGTGCCAGCAGCCTCGAGGGGGATGAGCAGTTCTTC. Translation: CASSLEGDEQFF.

The gene calls are TRBV28 and TRBJ2-2; D tentatively reads TRBD1 or TRBD2 (5 bases each). V lost 6 bases and J 4 bases, leaving 18 bases between the germline ends. The CDR3 has 16 residues. Germline V lookup: CDR1 MDHEN, CDR2 SYDVKM. CDR3 bases: TGTGCCAGCAGGAAGGATCCGGGACCCGCCACCGGGGAGCTGTTTTTT. Its protein is CASRKDPGPATGELFF.

This clonotype was found many times. The gene calls are TRBV6-2 or TRBV6-3 and TRBJ1-1; D uncertain. V lost 7 bases and J lost 8, with 20 bases in between. The germline CDR1 and CDR2 sequences are MNHEY and SVGEGT. This CDR3 is built from 14 residues. CDR3 sequence (DNA): TGTGCCAGCAATGATGTAAGGAGGTCGGCAGAAGCTTTCTTT. Protein: CASNDVRRSAEAFF.

The chain couples TRBV6-2 or TRBV6-3 to TRBJ1-1; TRBD1 is a possible D gene (6 bases). CDR1 is MNHEY and CDR2 is SVGEGT in the germline V gene. The V end lost 8 bases, the J end lost 5 bases, and 21 bases lay between the germline ends. The CDR3 spans 15 residues. Here the CDR3 DNA reads TGTGCCAGCCAACCCGTGGGTGGGGGCCGGACTGAAGCTTTCTTT. This gives the protein CASQPVGGGRTEAFF.

This clonotype was found a few times. V usage is TRBV7-8 and J usage is TRBJ1-3; no clear D gene. Germline V lookup: CDR1 SGHVS, CDR2 FQNEAQ. The CDR3 is made up of 14 amino acids. V was trimmed by 3 bases and J by 2 bases, leaving 8 bases between them. For the CDR3, the DNA is TGTGCCAGCAGCTTTGACTTCCCTGGAAACACCATATATTTT. Protein: CASSFDFPGNTIYF.

This clonotype turned up a few times. This chain links TRBV30 with TRBJ2-3, with 10 bases lining up with TRBD2. Unmatched junction bases numbered 4, after V lost 2 bases and J lost 5 bases. The CDR3 runs to 14 residues. Germline V gene sequence: CDR1 GTSNPN, CDR2 SVGIG (reference sequence). The CDR3 region has the DNA TGTGCCTGGAGTACCGGACTAGCGGTAGATACGCAGTATTTT. This encodes CAWSTGLAVDTQYF.

V usage is TRBV29-1 and J usage is TRBJ2-1; TRBD1 matches 8 bases. Germline CDR1 SQVTM, CDR2 ANQGSEA. The V gene end was trimmed by 7 bases and the J gene end by 10 bases; junction bases not matched to a gene: 3. This CDR3 contains 10 residues. The CDR3 sequence is CSGRQGEQFF. The CDR3 nucleotides are TGCAGCGGTAGACAGGGGGAGCAGTTCTTC.

This chain joins TRBV12-3 or TRBV12-4 and TRBJ1-1; 7 bases map to TRBD1. J lost 5 bases, V lost 2 bases, and 2 bases had no gene match. The CDR3 has 13 amino acids. The CDR3, as DNA: TGTGCCAGCAGTTTACCAGGGGGGACTGAAGCTTTCTTT. Its protein product is CASSLPGGTEAFF.

This clonotype was counted ten times or more. The chain uses TRBV20-1 and TRBJ2-1; maybe TRBD2 (5 bases). There are 16 residues in the CDR3. V lost 1 base to trimming and J lost 0 bases, with 13 bases between them. Germline V gene sequence: CDR1 DFQATT, CDR2 SNEGSKA (reference sequence). CDR3 in amino acids: CSARAGGHSSYNEQFF. The CDR3 region has the DNA TGCAGTGCTAGAGCTGGAGGCCATAGCTCCTACAATGAGCAGTTCTTC.

This clonotype was detected a few times. V usage is TRBV7-9 and J usage is TRBJ2-7, with 8 bases fitting TRBD2. Germline trimming cut 5 bases from V and 5 bases from J; bases unmatched to any gene: 8. The CDR3 covers 14 residues. CDR1 and CDR2 from the germline V gene are SEHNR and FQNEAQ (reference sequence). For the CDR3, the DNA is TGTGCCAGCAGCCTCTCCGGGAGGGCGGACGAGCAGTACTTC. It codes for CASSLSGRADEQYF.

The chain couples TRBV18 to TRBJ2-7; 11 bases fit TRBD2. Germline lookup yields CDR1 KGHSH and CDR2 LQKENI. V trimming: 3 bases; J trimming: 3 bases; junction bases outside the gene matches: 10. This CDR3 is built from 17 residues. The DNA for the CDR3 is TGTGCCAGCTCACCGACTAGCGGGAAGGAAGGTTACTACGAGCAGTACTTC. It yields the protein CASSPTSGKEGYYEQYF.

This sequence joins TRBV12-3 or TRBV12-4 and TRBJ1-2; possibly TRBD1 for D (6 bases). This CDR3 spans 13 amino acids. Trimming left V 5 bases short and J 2 bases short, with 9 bases between. DNA of the CDR3: TGTGCCAGCAGTGACAGGTTCAACTATGGCTACACCTTC. Amino acid sequence: CASSDRFNYGYTF.

This clonotype showed up many times. The genes are TRBV20-1 and TRBJ2-7; 9 bases match TRBD1. Germline trimming cut 6 bases from V and 7 bases from J; bases unmatched to any gene: 10. CDR3 length: 13 amino acids. Per the germline V gene, CDR1 is DFQATT and CDR2 is SNEGSKA (reference sequence). Written as DNA, the CDR3 is TGCAGTGCGAGTACCGACAGGGGGTGGGAGCAGTACTTC. Translating gives CSASTDRGWEQYF.

This clonotype was counted many times. The rearrangement uses TRBV12-3 or TRBV12-4 and TRBJ2-1, with 10 bases lining up with TRBD2. This CDR3 region has 18 residues. J gave up 4 bases and V 6 bases, and 15 bases lay outside the gene matches. This CDR3 reads CASSPGRLGLARYNEQFF. Here the CDR3 DNA reads TGTGCCAGCAGCCCAGGACGCCTGGGACTAGCGAGATACAATGAGCAGTTCTTC.

The chain joins TRBV24-1 to TRBJ2-2; no reliable D call. Germline lookup yields CDR1 KGHDR and CDR2 SFDVKD. The CDR3 runs 12 residues. V was trimmed by 4 bases and J by 2 bases, leaving 1 base between them. In nucleotides, the CDR3 is TGTGCCACCAGTGACAACACCGGGGAGCTGTTTTTT. Encoded protein: CATSDNTGELFF.

This chain uses TRBV28 with TRBJ1-5; TRBD1 is a possible D gene (5 bases). Between the trimmed V and J ends, which lost 5 bases and 11 bases, there was a span of 13 bases. Germline CDR1 MDHEN, CDR2 SYDVKM. The CDR3 has 12 residues. This CDR3 reads CASSVLTRAQHF. As DNA, the CDR3 is TGTGCCAGCAGTGTTCTCACCAGGGCCCAGCATTTT.

This clonotype was seen a few times. The chain has TRBV13 and TRBJ2-3; TRBD2 is a possible D gene (6 bases). CDR1 and CDR2 (germline): PRHDT, FYEKMQ (reference sequence). The CDR3 covers 16 residues. V dropped 5 bases and J dropped 3 bases, with 18 bases sitting between them. CDR3: CASSPDWAGSTDTQYF. CDR3 coding DNA: TGTGCCAGCAGCCCCGACTGGGCGGGAAGTACAGATACGCAGTATTTT.

This clonotype occurred many times. The rearrangement joins TRBV28 to TRBJ1-1; 8 bases agree with TRBD1. CDR1 is MDHEN and CDR2 is SYDVKM in the germline V gene. The CDR3 length is 15 residues. V lost 5 bases to trimming and J lost 0 bases; unmatched junction nucleotides: 5. The CDR3 DNA is TGTGCCAGCAGTAGCTTGACAGGGGTGAACACTGAAGCTTTCTTT. This translates into CASSSLTGVNTEAFF.

The chain has TRBV6-1 and TRBJ1-2; D uncertain. Germline loops: CDR1 MNHNS, CDR2 SASEGT. The CDR3 has 14 amino acids. V was trimmed by 2 bases and J by 2 bases, leaving 9 bases between them. This chain's CDR3 is CASSENQENYGYTF. The CDR3 DNA is TGTGCCAGCAGTGAAAATCAGGAAAACTATGGCTACACCTTC.